This T cell receptor beta chain was sequenced during a study of blood T cell repertoires in COVID-19. Turning to the study itself: T cells, B-cell-depleted T cells, or PBMCs supplied cDNA or gDNA.

Per the original methods: Reference gene primer amplification gave estimated nucleated cell counts. Clones were read by immunoSEQ multiplex PCR, and TCRdb kept only the in-frame ones, dropping some. The V and J calls and clone size are taken from that table; D and trimming were inferred from the DNA. The sample records some 300,000 clones, approximately 90% being singletons. CDR3 size: 15 residues. The germline V gene has CDR1 MGHRA and CDR2 YSYEKL. V shed 5 bases and J shed 4 bases, with 14 bases lying between them. Seattle's enrolled individuals joined amid active infection and were then monitored longitudinally. This clone was seen a handful of times.

This sequence was found in a woman between 50 and 59 years old with COVID-19, enrolled during active disease. The chain combines TRBV4-1 with TRBJ2-2; tentative D call: TRBD1 (6 bases). Sequenced material: peripheral blood. CDR3 amino acids: CASSSNAQGTGELFF. CDR3 sequence (DNA): TGCGCCAGCAGCTCCAACGCACAGGGCACCGGGGAGCTGTTTTTT.